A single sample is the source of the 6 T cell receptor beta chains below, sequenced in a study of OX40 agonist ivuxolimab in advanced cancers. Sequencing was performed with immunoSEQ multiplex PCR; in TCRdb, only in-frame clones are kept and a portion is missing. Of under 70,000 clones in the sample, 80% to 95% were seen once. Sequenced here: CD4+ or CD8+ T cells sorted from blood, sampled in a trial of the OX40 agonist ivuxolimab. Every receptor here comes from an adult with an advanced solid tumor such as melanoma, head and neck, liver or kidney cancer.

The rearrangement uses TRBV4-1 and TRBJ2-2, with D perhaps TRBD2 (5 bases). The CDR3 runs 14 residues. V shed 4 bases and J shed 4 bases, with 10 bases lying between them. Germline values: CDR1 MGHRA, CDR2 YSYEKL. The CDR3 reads CASSRGLGTGELFF. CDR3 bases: TGCGCCAGCAGCCGCGGACTGGGCACCGGGGAGCTGTTTTTT.

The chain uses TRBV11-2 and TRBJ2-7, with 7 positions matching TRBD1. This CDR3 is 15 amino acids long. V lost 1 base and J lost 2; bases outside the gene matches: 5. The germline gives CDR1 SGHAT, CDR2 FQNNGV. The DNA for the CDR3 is TGTGCCAGCAGCTTAGGAAGGGGGCTCCCCTACGAGCAGTACTTC. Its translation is CASSLGRGLPYEQYF. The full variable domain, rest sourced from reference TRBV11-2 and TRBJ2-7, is EAGVAQSPRYKIIEKRQSVAFWCNPISGHATLYWYQQILGQGPKLLIQFQNNGVVDDSQLPKDRFSAERLKGVDSTLKIQPAKLEDSAVYLCASSLGRGLPYEQYFGPGTRLTVT.

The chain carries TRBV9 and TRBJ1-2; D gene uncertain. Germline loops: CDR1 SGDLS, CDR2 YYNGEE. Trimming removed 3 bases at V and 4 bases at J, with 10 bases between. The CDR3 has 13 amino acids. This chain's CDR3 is CASSAGGAYGYTF. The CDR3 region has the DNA TGTGCCAGCAGCGCCGGTGGAGCCTATGGCTACACCTTC.

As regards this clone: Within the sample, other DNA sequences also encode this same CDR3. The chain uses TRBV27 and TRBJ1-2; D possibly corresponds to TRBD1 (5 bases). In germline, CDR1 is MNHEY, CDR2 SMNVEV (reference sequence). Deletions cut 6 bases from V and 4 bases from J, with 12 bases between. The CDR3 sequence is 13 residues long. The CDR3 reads CASSLTGSYGYTF. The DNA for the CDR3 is TGTGCCAGCAGCCTTACAGGCTCCTATGGCTACACCTTC.

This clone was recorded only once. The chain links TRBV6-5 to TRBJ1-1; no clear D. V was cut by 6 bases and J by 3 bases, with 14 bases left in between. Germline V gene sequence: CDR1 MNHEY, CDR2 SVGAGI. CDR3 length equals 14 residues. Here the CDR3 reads CASSQGQEYTEAFF. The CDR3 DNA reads TGTGCCAGCAGCCAAGGGCAGGAATACACTGAAGCTTTCTTT.

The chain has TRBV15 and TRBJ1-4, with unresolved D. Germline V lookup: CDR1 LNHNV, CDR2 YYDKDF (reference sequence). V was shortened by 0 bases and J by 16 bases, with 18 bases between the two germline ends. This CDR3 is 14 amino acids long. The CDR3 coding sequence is TGTGCCACCAGCAGAGATTTATCGCAGCTCGATCCGTTTTTT. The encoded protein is CATSRDLSQLDPFF.